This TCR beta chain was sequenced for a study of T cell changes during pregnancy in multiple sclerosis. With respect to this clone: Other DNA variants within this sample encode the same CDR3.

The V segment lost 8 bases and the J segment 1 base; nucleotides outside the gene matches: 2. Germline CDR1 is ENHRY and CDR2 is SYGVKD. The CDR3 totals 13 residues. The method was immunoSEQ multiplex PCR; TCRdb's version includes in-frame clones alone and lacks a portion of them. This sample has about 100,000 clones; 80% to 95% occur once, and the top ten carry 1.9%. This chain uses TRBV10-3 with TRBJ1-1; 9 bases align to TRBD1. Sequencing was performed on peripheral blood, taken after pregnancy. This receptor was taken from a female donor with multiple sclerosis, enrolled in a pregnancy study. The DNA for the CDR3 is TGTGCCATCCGGGGACAGGGGAACACTGAAGCTTTCTTT. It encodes CAIRGQGNTEAFF.